The clone carrying this T cell receptor beta chain was seen many times. The target antigen is unknown. Germline lookup yields CDR1 ENHRY and CDR2 SYGVKD. V was trimmed by 10 bases and J by 4 bases, leaving 18 bases between them. CDR3 length equals 14 residues. These data originate in a study of identical twins. Study-level findings and limits: The same donors were not followed; conclusions instead depended on cross-sectional statistical analysis.

One entry per CDR3 protein, called by TCRdb with MiXCR from the 5' RACE reads. The sample comprises approximately 670,000 distinct CDR3 sequences, around 6% of which are singletons, and roughly 2% rests with the top ten. The sequenced sample was naive T cells sorted from blood. This rearrangement joins TRBV10-3 to TRBJ2-3, with D possibly TRBD2 on 6 matching bases. The origin of this receptor is a man aged 18 to 29 in good health. The CDR3 is CATQLALQADTQYF. Written as DNA, the CDR3 is TGTGCCACCCAACTAGCTCTCCAGGCAGATACGCAGTATTTT.